A selection of T cell receptor beta chains follows, all from one sample in a study of control samples from healthy donors and cancer patients. Assay used: immunoSEQ multiplex PCR; TCRdb lists only in-frame clones, some missing. Of about 55,000 clones in the sample, roughly 90% were seen once. Sequencing was done on a sample of blood. All receptors come from a man in his fifties in good health. The CDR3 runs from the conserved cysteine through the conserved F or W. The D gene is left open where the match is weak. Expanded clones get a size class; other rows say once, few or many, or leave the size out.

D gene | J gene | clone size | V gene | CDR3 DNA | CDR3 protein
- | TRBJ2-5 | - | TRBV24-1 | TGTGCCACCAGTGATTCCTCGGGGCCTCAAGAGACCCAGTACTTC | CATSDSSGPQETQYF
TRBD1 | TRBJ1-2 | - | TRBV14 | TGTGCCAGCAGCCAGTTGGACAGGGGATCTGATGGCTACACCTTC | CASSQLDRGSDGYTF
- | TRBJ2-1 | - | TRBV19 | TGTGCCAGTAGAGGGGACTTCACCACCAATGAGCAGTTCTTC | CASRGDFTTNEQFF
- | TRBJ1-1 | - | TRBV11-3 | TGTGCCAGCAGGGGAGGGGACACTGAAGCTTTCTTT | CASRGGDTEAFF
- | TRBJ1-5 | - | TRBV27 | TGTGCCAGCAGTCCGCCTTTACCCGGGAGCAATCAGCCCCAGCATTTT | CASSPPLPGSNQPQHF
- | TRBJ2-5 | - | TRBV18 | TGTGCCAGCTCACCAGATCTAGCGCTGGGCGAGACCCAGTACTTC | CASSPDLALGETQYF
TRBD2 | TRBJ2-1 | once | TRBV7-2 | TGTGCCAGCAGCTTGACTAGCGGGTTCTACAATGAGCAGTTCTTC | CASSLTSGFYNEQFF
- | TRBJ1-4 | - | TRBV10-3 | TGTGCCATCAGTGAGTCGATCGGGGACGGTGAAAAACTGTTTTTT | CAISESIGDGEKLFF
- | TRBJ2-2 | - | TRBV27 | TGTGCCAGCAGTTTACTGAACACCGGGGAGCTGTTTTTT | CASSLLNTGELFF
- | TRBJ2-3 | - | TRBV9 | TGTGCCAGCAGCCCAGGGACCGGAGGCACAGATACGCAGTATTTT | CASSPGTGGTDTQYF
TRBD2 | TRBJ2-1 | - | TRBV11-2 | TGTGCCAGCAGCTTAGCCCTTCTAGCGGGAGGGGCCAATGAGCAGTTCTTC | CASSLALLAGGANEQFF
- | TRBJ2-5 | - | TRBV28 | TGTGCCAGCAGTTTATTTTGGGACGAAAAAAGGGCGGAGACCCAGTACTTC | CASSLFWDEKRAETQYF
- | TRBJ2-6 | - | TRBV28 | TGTGCCAGCAGTTTAATGCTCATGGGCTCTGGGGCCAACGTCCTGACTTTC | CASSLMLMGSGANVLTF
- | TRBJ1-2 | - | TRBV13 | TGTGCCAGCAGCTTAGGTACAGGCGTCTATGGCTACACCTTC | CASSLGTGVYGYTF
TRBD2 | TRBJ2-3 | - | TRBV19 | TGTGCCAGTACCCGACTAGCGGGAGGCCCAGATACGCAGTATTTT | CASTRLAGGPDTQYF
TRBD2 | TRBJ2-5 | - | TRBV18 | TGTGCCAGCTCACCTCCCCGGGCGGGAGGGGAAGAGACCCAGTACTTC | CASSPPRAGGEETQYF
- | TRBJ1-1 | once | TRBV29-1 | TGCAGCGTTGGGACTGGGAACACTGAAGCTTTCTTT | CSVGTGNTEAFF
TRBD1 | TRBJ2-7 | - | TRBV28 | TGTGCCAGCAGCAAGACAGGGGTGGTCTACGAGCAGTACTTC | CASSKTGVVYEQYF
TRBD2 | TRBJ2-1 | - | TRBV7-2 | TGTGCCAGCAGCTTAGGTTTAGCGGGAGGGAAGACCTACAATGAGCAGTTCTTC | CASSLGLAGGKTYNEQFF
- | TRBJ1-3 | few | TRBV7-9 | TGTGCCAGCAGCTCATACCGGGACGGCTCTGGAAACACCATATATTTT | CASSSYRDGSGNTIYF
TRBD1 | TRBJ1-4 | - | TRBV15 | TGTGCCACCAGCAGAGATTGGGGACAGGGTAATGAAAAACTGTTTTTT | CATSRDWGQGNEKLFF
TRBD1 | TRBJ2-7 | - | TRBV19 | TGTGCCAGTAGTCCCGGGACAGGGGGCGTCTACGAGCAGTACTTC | CASSPGTGGVYEQYF
- | TRBJ1-2 | - | TRBV7-9 | TGTGCCAGCAGCTTAGGCCAAGCTAACTATGGCTACACCTTC | CASSLGQANYGYTF
- | TRBJ1-6 | - | TRBV7-9 | TGTGCCAGCAGCTTAGCGGACAGAGGGGTTTCACCCCTCCACTTT | CASSLADRGVSPLHF
- | TRBJ2-1 | - | TRBV29-1 | TGCAGCGTTGAATTGCCGGGAGCGACCTACAATGAGCAGTTCTTC | CSVELPGATYNEQFF
TRBD1 | TRBJ1-1 | - | TRBV24-1 | TGTGCCACCAGGCCCTCGGACAGGGACACTGAAGCTTTCTTT | CATRPSDRDTEAFF
TRBD1 | TRBJ1-3 | - | TRBV28 | TGTGCCAGCAGGGGGGACAGGGCCTCTGGAAACACCATATATTTT | CASRGDRASGNTIYF
TRBD2 | TRBJ2-7 | - | TRBV28 | TGTGCCAGCAGCCCCGCCGGGACTAGCGGGAACGAGCAGTACTTC | CASSPAGTSGNEQYF
- | TRBJ1-1 | once | TRBV5-6 | TGTGCCAGCAGCTTGGATTCAGGGGTCTATTCTGAAGCTTTCTTT | CASSLDSGVYSEAFF
TRBD2 | TRBJ2-5 | - | TRBV11-1 | TGTGCCAGCAGCATCCCGGGACTAGTAAGAGAGACCCAGTACTTC | CASSIPGLVRETQYF
- | TRBJ2-7 | - | TRBV19 | TGTGCCAGTAGCCCGTCGGGGACATTCGGCTACGAGCAGTACTTC | CASSPSGTFGYEQYF
- | TRBJ2-3 | - | TRBV6-1 | TGTGCCAGCAGTGAAGCGGGCGGCACAGATACGCAGTATTTT | CASSEAGGTDTQYF
- | TRBJ1-2 | - | TRBV6-2/TRBV6-3 | TGTGCCAGCAGTTACGTTGGACAGAACTATGGCTACACCTTC | CASSYVGQNYGYTF